At least ten counts were recorded for the clone carrying this T cell receptor (beta chain). Its cognate antigen is unknown. These data originate in a study of CD8 T cells in ankylosing spondylitis. Study-wide results and caveats: Ankylosing spondylitis blood appeared to be characterized by a TCR beta motif of eight highly homologous variants.

Making the TCR beta libraries involved quantitative 5'-RACE with molecular barcodes. TCRdb reprocessed the 5' RACE reads with MiXCR, giving one entry per CDR3 protein. The sample records around 120,000 distinct CDR3 sequences, approximately 14% being singletons. The junction had 6 bases not matched to a gene; V was cut back by 5 bases and J by 6 bases. CDR1 is SGHTA, CDR2 FQGNSA, per germline. CDR3 length: 14 residues. The receptor was derived from a female donor with ankylosing spondylitis or in good health (not recorded which). The sample comprised blood, either unsorted or a sorted T cell fraction (not recorded which). The rearrangement joins TRBV7-2 to TRBJ2-7; 11 bases are shared with TRBD2. CDR3 DNA sequence: TGTGCCAGCAGCGTTAGCGGGGGGGCTTTCGAGCAGTACTTC. This translates into CASSVSGGAFEQYF.